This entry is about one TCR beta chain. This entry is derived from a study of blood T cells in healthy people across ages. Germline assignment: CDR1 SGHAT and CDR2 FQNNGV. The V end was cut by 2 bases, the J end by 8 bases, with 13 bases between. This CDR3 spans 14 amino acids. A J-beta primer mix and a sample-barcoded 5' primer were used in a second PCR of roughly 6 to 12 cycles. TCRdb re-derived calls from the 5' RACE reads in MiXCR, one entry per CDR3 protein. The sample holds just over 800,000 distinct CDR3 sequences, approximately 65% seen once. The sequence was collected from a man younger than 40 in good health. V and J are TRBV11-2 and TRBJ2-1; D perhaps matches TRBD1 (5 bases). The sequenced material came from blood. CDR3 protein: CASSLLADTHEQFF. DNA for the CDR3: TGTGCCAGCAGCTTACTGGCGGACACCCATGAGCAGTTCTTC. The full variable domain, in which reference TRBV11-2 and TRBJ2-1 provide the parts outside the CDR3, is EAGVAQSPRYKIIEKRQSVAFWCNPISGHATLYWYQQILGQGPKLLIQFQNNGVVDDSQLPKDRFSAERLKGVDSTLKIQPAKLEDSAVYLCASSLLADTHEQFFGPGTRLTVL.